This TCR beta chain was observed in a study of control samples from healthy donors and cancer patients. Sequenced by immunoSEQ multiplex PCR; TCRdb stores in-frame clones only, minus some. Found here are fewer than 80,000 clones, around 89% of them singletons; the top ten hold 6%. Trimming removed 1 base from V and 2 bases from J, with 8 bases in between. CDR1 is LGHDT, CDR2 YNNKEL, per germline (reference sequence). This CDR3 contains 14 residues. The V and J genes are TRBV3-1 (or the pseudogene TRBV3-2) and TRBJ1-2; unclear D gene. Sequenced: PBMCs. The TCR was taken from a man aged 55 to 70 with colorectal cancer. The CDR3 coding sequence is TGTGCCAGCAGCCAAGGACTGGTAAACTATGGCTACACCTTC. It yields the protein CASSQGLVNYGYTF.